These 28 T cell receptor beta chains were sequenced from one sample in a study of graft-versus-host responses after intestinal transplantation. The antigens for these receptors are not known. Assay: immunoSEQ multiplex PCR; the TCRdb copy retains only in-frame clones and omits some. The sample yields tens of thousands of clones, 75% to 95% seen once. Specimen: unstimulated CD8+ T cells sorted from spleen or lymph node cells, collected before intestinal transplant. The receptors here all came from a human donor who received an intestinal transplant.

The rearrangement joins TRBV28 to TRBJ1-3; D is uncertain. CDR1 and CDR2 (germline): MDHEN, SYDVKM. V shed 4 bases and J shed 0 bases, with 7 bases lying between them. The length of the CDR3 is 14 residues. The CDR3 nucleotides are TGTGCCAGCAGTTACAGAAACTCTGGAAACACCATATATTTT. Amino acids: CASSYRNSGNTIYF.

This sequence joins TRBV9 and TRBJ2-1; a weak D match, TRBD1 (5 bases). CDR1 and CDR2 (germline): SGDLS, YYNGEE. The ends were cut back, 9 bases at V and 7 bases at J, with 17 bases in the middle. The CDR3 covers 13 residues. In nucleotides, the CDR3 is TGTGCCACCGCACCCCCGCAGGGAAATGAGCAGTTCTTC. Residues: CATAPPQGNEQFF.

The V and J genes are TRBV18 and TRBJ2-5; D unresolved. V dropped 3 bases and J dropped 7 bases, with 9 bases sitting between them. CDR1 and CDR2 from the germline V gene are KGHSH and LQKENI. This CDR3 comprises 12 residues. The CDR3 DNA reads as TGTGCCAGCTCACCCGGCGAGCGGACCCAGTACTTC. It yields the protein CASSPGERTQYF.

This clone has just a few counts. The V call is TRBV5-1, the J call TRBJ2-7; D perhaps matches TRBD2 (5 bases). Germline assignment: CDR1 SGHRS and CDR2 YFSETQ. V was cut by 2 bases and J by 4 bases, with 10 bases left in between. The CDR3 totals 13 residues. Here the CDR3 reads CASSFSGIYEQYF. As DNA, the CDR3 is TGCGCCAGCAGCTTCTCCGGGATATACGAGCAGTACTTC.

The V gene is TRBV5-6, the J gene TRBJ2-5; 8 nucleotides line up with TRBD2. The CDR3 runs 17 residues. The germline CDR1 and CDR2 sequences are SGHDT and YYEEEE. V dropped 2 bases and J dropped 1; count of bases not matched to a gene: 10. The chain's CDR3 is CASSLGSGSHPQETQYF. The CDR3 DNA is TGTGCCAGCAGCTTAGGGAGCGGGAGCCACCCCCAAGAGACCCAGTACTTC.

There are a few counts of this clone. V and J are TRBV6-4 and TRBJ2-1; 7 nucleotides agree with TRBD1. With 4 bases clipped from V and 5 bases from J, the junction kept 2 bases outside the gene matches. The CDR3 contains 13 residues. The germline CDR1 and CDR2 sequences are MRHNA and SNTAGT. Here the CDR3 reads CASSVDRDNEQFF. CDR3 DNA: TGTGCCAGCAGTGTCGACAGGGACAATGAGCAGTTCTTC.

CDR3 coding DNA: TGTGCCAGCAGCCACACCCGACAGGGGCCCTACGAGCAGTACTTC. Protein: CASSHTRQGPYEQYF. The rearrangement links TRBV2 to TRBJ2-7, with TRBD1 matching over 8 bases. The junction had 9 bases not matched to a gene; V was cut back by 6 bases and J by 2 bases. This CDR3 is built from 15 residues. The germline gives CDR1 SNHLY, CDR2 FYNNEI.

The rearrangement uses TRBV30 and TRBJ1-2, with 9 nucleotides matching TRBD1. CDR3 size: 14 residues. Germline V gene sequence: CDR1 GTSNPN, CDR2 SVGIG (reference sequence). J gave up 5 bases and V 2 bases, and 6 bases lay outside the gene matches. The CDR3 sequence is CAWSPTGGGYGYTF. The CDR3, as DNA: TGTGCCTGGAGTCCAACAGGGGGCGGTTATGGCTACACCTTC.

The chain combines TRBV6-5 with TRBJ2-7; D ambiguous. Trimming took off 8 bases at V and 3 bases at J, with 14 bases between the two ends. This CDR3 has 13 residues. The germline CDR1 and CDR2 sequences are MNHEY and SVGAGI. The CDR3, as DNA: TGTGCCAGCGCCCCAGGTCTTAACTACGAGCAGTACTTC. This gives the protein CASAPGLNYEQYF.

The chain links TRBV4-3 to TRBJ1-2; 7 nucleotides match TRBD1. J was trimmed by 8 bases and V by 0 bases; bases with no gene match: 9. Germline V gives CDR1 LGHNA, CDR2 YSLEER. This CDR3 spans 15 amino acids. This chain's CDR3 is CASSQEEGAQGGYTF. CDR3 nucleotide sequence: TGCGCCAGCAGCCAAGAGGAGGGGGCGCAGGGAGGCTACACCTTC.

CDR3 nucleotides: TGTGCCAGCTCGCCCGGTGAGGACAGGGTGACAGATACGCAGTATTTT. Encoded protein: CASSPGEDRVTDTQYF. The chain has TRBV18 and TRBJ2-3; TRBD1 matches 8 bases. This CDR3 region has 16 residues. CDR1 and CDR2 (germline): KGHSH, LQKENI. Trimming took 6 bases from V and 3 from J; bases not matched to a gene: 11.

This clone occurred a few times. The chain combines TRBV18 with TRBJ1-6; TRBD1 might be the D (5 bases). CDR1 and CDR2 from the germline V gene are KGHSH and LQKENI. CDR3 length equals 16 residues. Trimming took off 4 bases at V and 5 bases at J, with 15 bases between the two ends. Written as DNA, the CDR3 is TGTGCCAGCTCACTCAGGGTCCCTAGGGATAATTCACCCCTCCACTTT. It yields the protein CASSLRVPRDNSPLHF. The full variable domain, completed using reference TRBV18 and TRBJ1-6, is NAGVMQNPRHLVRRRGQEARLRCSPMKGHSHVYWYRQLPEEGLKFMVYLQKENIIDESGMPKERFSAEFPKEGPSILRIQQVVRGDSAAYFCASSLRVPRDNSPLHFGNGTRLTVT.

The V and J genes are TRBV27 and TRBJ2-4; unclear D gene. Trimming took off 3 bases at V and 5 bases at J, with 8 bases between the two ends. Germline lookup yields CDR1 MNHEY and CDR2 SMNVEV (reference sequence). The CDR3 length is 13 residues. The CDR3 DNA reads as TGTGCCAGCAGTTTCAGTGTTGAAAACATTCAGTACTTC. It encodes CASSFSVENIQYF.

As regards this clone: Distinct nucleotide sequences in the sample also encode this CDR3. This chain connects TRBV4-1 to TRBJ2-7; 10 bases are shared with TRBD1. Germline CDR1 MGHRA, CDR2 YSYEKL. Trimming took 4 bases from V and 3 from J; bases not matched to a gene: 3. The CDR3 consists of 14 residues. CDR3 region: CASSPRTGGYEQYF. The CDR3 region has the DNA TGCGCCAGCAGCCCGAGGACAGGGGGCTACGAGCAGTACTTC.

The chain employs TRBV4-1 and TRBJ1-2, with TRBD1 as a possible D gene (5 bases). Trimming removed 3 bases from V and 6 bases from J, with 14 bases in between. There are 14 residues in the CDR3. CDR1 and CDR2 (germline): MGHRA, YSYEKL. CDR3 region: CASSQGGGVNGYTF. For the CDR3, the DNA is TGCGCCAGCAGCCAGGGCGGAGGGGTGAATGGCTACACCTTC.

The chain couples TRBV7-9 to TRBJ2-7; a weak D match, TRBD1 (5 bases). The CDR3 totals 13 residues. Trimming removed 3 bases from V and 4 bases from J, with 10 bases in between. Germline CDR1 is SEHNR and CDR2 is FQNEAQ (reference sequence). This chain's CDR3 is CASSLGPLYEQYF. The CDR3 DNA follows: TGTGCCAGCAGCTTGGGGCCACTTTACGAGCAGTACTTC.

The gene calls are TRBV11-2 and TRBJ2-4; 7 bases agree with TRBD1. The CDR3 is made up of 14 amino acids. Germline V lookup: CDR1 SGHAT, CDR2 FQNNGV. Unmatched junction bases numbered 4, after V lost 5 bases and J lost 3 bases. The CDR3: CASSQSGGKNIQYF. The DNA for the CDR3 is TGTGCCAGCAGCCAGTCAGGGGGCAAAAACATTCAGTACTTC.

The chain recombines TRBV7-2 with TRBJ2-7; D gene uncertain. This CDR3 is 14 amino acids long. Trimming pared 1 base from V and 2 bases from J, leaving 9 bases between. The germline V gene encodes CDR1 SGHTA and CDR2 FQGNSA. In DNA, the CDR3 is TGTGCCAGCAGCTTAGGTGACATCACCTACGAGCAGTACTTC. Protein: CASSLGDITYEQYF.

This clone appeared many times. The genes are TRBV10-2 and TRBJ1-3, with TRBD1 matching over 8 bases. The CDR3 spans 16 residues. In germline, CDR1 is WSHSY, CDR2 SAAADI. The V gene end was trimmed by 6 bases and the J gene end by 3 bases; junction bases not matched to a gene: 10. The CDR3 region is CASSFSRDRNGNTIYF. In nucleotides, the CDR3 is TGCGCCAGCAGCTTTAGCCGGGACAGGAATGGAAACACCATATATTTT.

The rearrangement joins TRBV6-5 to TRBJ2-2; D is undetermined. V was shortened by 7 bases and J by 1 base, with 10 bases between the two germline ends. The germline gives CDR1 MNHEY, CDR2 SVGAGI. The CDR3 has 14 residues. Here the CDR3 DNA reads TGTGCCAGCAACAATGATCGGAACACCGGGGAGCTGTTTTTT. Protein: CASNNDRNTGELFF.

V usage is TRBV30 and J usage is TRBJ1-5, with D tentatively TRBD1 (6 bases). The germline CDR1 and CDR2 sequences are GTSNPN and SVGIG (reference sequence). The CDR3 spans 12 residues. Trimming removed 3 bases at V and 10 bases at J, with 13 bases between. The CDR3 nucleotides are TGTGCCTGGAGCAACGCGGGGGGCCCCCAGCATTTT. Amino acids: CAWSNAGGPQHF.

The rearrangement joins TRBV5-1 to TRBJ2-1; the match to TRBD2 covers 13 bases. CDR1 is SGHRS, CDR2 YFSETQ, per germline. The CDR3 length is 18 residues. Trimming at V came to 0 bases and at J to 4 bases, leaving 7 bases not matched to a gene. The CDR3 sequence: CASSLGGTSGITYNEQFF. CDR3 in DNA: TGCGCCAGCAGCTTGGGGGGGACTAGCGGGATTACATACAATGAGCAGTTCTTC.

The chain combines TRBV6-1 with TRBJ1-2, with D maybe TRBD1 (5 bases). This CDR3 spans 17 amino acids. Germline lookup yields CDR1 MNHNS and CDR2 SASEGT. Trimming left V 1 base short and J 1 base short, with 16 bases between. In DNA, the CDR3 is TGTGCCAGCAGTGAAGGGAGCGGGTGGAGGGGTAACTATGGCTACACCTTC. Translated: CASSEGSGWRGNYGYTF.

This chain uses TRBV7-9 with TRBJ2-5; D gene unclear. Germline CDR1 reads SEHNR; CDR2 reads FQNEAQ (reference sequence). V lost 5 bases to trimming and J lost 5 bases, with 12 bases between them. This CDR3 is built from 13 residues. The CDR3 DNA follows: TGTGCCAGCAGCCTACCTAGTGGTGAGACCCAGTACTTC. This codes for CASSLPSGETQYF.

The J gene is TRBJ2-3, the V gene TRBV19, with D possibly being TRBD2 (6 bases). Germline V gives CDR1 LNHDA, CDR2 SQIVND (reference sequence). The germline V and J ends were trimmed by 4 bases and 5 bases, with 13 bases remaining between them. The CDR3 totals 14 residues. The CDR3 protein is CASSNGGFLDTQYF. The CDR3 coding sequence is TGTGCCAGTAGTAATGGAGGGTTTTTAGATACGCAGTATTTT.

On this clone: Other nucleotide sequences from this sample produce the same CDR3. The chain carries TRBV19 and TRBJ2-7; D is perhaps TRBD2 (7 bases). In germline, CDR1 is LNHDA, CDR2 SQIVND (reference sequence). The CDR3 runs to 14 residues. V shed 1 base and J shed 2 bases, with 9 bases lying between them. CDR3 DNA sequence: TGTGCCAGTAGTATAGCGGGGGGCCCCTACGAGCAGTACTTC. This encodes CASSIAGGPYEQYF.

V and J are TRBV5-6 and TRBJ2-1, with 9 bases matching TRBD2. This CDR3 comprises 14 residues. CDR1 and CDR2 (germline): SGHDT, YYEEEE. J was trimmed by 4 bases and V by 7 bases; bases with no gene match: 6. The CDR3 region has the DNA TGTGCCAGCCGATTAGCGGGAGAATACAATGAGCAGTTCTTC. Protein product: CASRLAGEYNEQFF.

V usage is TRBV10-3 and J usage is TRBJ1-1, with TRBD1 matching 8 bases. The CDR3 loop spans 15 amino acids. The germline V gene has CDR1 ENHRY and CDR2 SYGVKD. Trimming removed 0 bases from V and 1 base from J; junction bases left unmatched: 1. The CDR3 is CAISESGQGNTEAFF. In DNA form, the CDR3 reads TGTGCCATCAGTGAGTCCGGACAGGGGAACACTGAAGCTTTCTTT.